Below, one TCR beta chain is given with its context. The repertoire was sequenced with immunoSEQ multiplex PCR; TCRdb's copy has only in-frame clones and lacks some. The sample lists approximately 58,000 clones, less than 95% seen once, with 10% to 15% in the top ten. The sample originates from a study of OX40 agonist ivuxolimab in advanced cancers. The wider study: Partial responses were observed in three patients, of whom one had hepatocellular carcinoma and two had cutaneous melanoma.

The germline CDR1 and CDR2 sequences are LNHDA and SQIVND (reference sequence). Between the trimmed V and J ends, which lost 0 bases and 0 bases, there was a span of 15 bases. This CDR3 has 18 amino acids. This sequence was found in an adult with an advanced solid tumor such as melanoma, head and neck, liver or kidney cancer. The input for sequencing was CD4+ or CD8+ T cells sorted from blood, taken in a trial of the OX40 agonist ivuxolimab. J is TRBJ1-5 and V is TRBV19; a possible D gene is TRBD1 (5 bases). CDR3 nucleotide sequence: TGTGCCAGTAGTATAGATCTATGGGGCAGTTATAGCAATCAGCCCCAGCATTTT. Encoded protein: CASSIDLWGSYSNQPQHF.